The 30 T cell receptor beta chains reported below all come from one sample, sequenced in a study of long-term antiretroviral therapy in people with HIV. At the survey level, the v3.0 immunoSEQ assay was run. Data came from immunoSEQ multiplex PCR; TCRdb stores just in-frame clones and leaves some out. Of about 16,000 clones listed, around 90% are singletons. The sample here was unsorted PBMCs, taken 6.9 years after starting antiretroviral therapy. Receptors originate from a man aged 50 or older with HIV.

The rearrangement joins TRBV30 to TRBJ2-5; no clear D gene. Trimming pared 0 bases from V and 4 bases from J, leaving 15 bases between. Germline lookup yields CDR1 GTSNPN and CDR2 SVGIG (reference sequence). This CDR3 has 15 amino acids. For the CDR3, the DNA is TGTGCCTGGAGTGTGTCACGCGGTGTGACAGAGACCCAGTACTTC. Translation gives CAWSVSRGVTETQYF.

V is TRBV11-2 and J is TRBJ2-7; 9 nucleotides match TRBD2. V was clipped by 6 bases and J by 5 bases; unmatched bases: 5. This CDR3 is 13 amino acids long. Germline assignment: CDR1 SGHAT and CDR2 FQNNGV. CDR3: CASRTSGRNEQYF. Written as DNA, the CDR3 is TGTGCCAGCAGGACAAGCGGGAGGAACGAGCAGTACTTC.

The chain carries TRBV4-2 and TRBJ2-7, with 12 bases aligning to TRBD2. Germline CDR1 is LGHNA and CDR2 is YNFKEQ. CDR3 length: 15 residues. Trimming took 5 bases from V and 3 from J; bases not matched to a gene: 5. CDR3 sequence reads: CASSSTSGSNYEQYF. As DNA, the CDR3 is TGTGCCAGCAGCTCGACTAGCGGGAGCAACTACGAGCAGTACTTC.

This clone has a single count. The V and J genes are TRBV7-3 and TRBJ2-1; 11 nucleotides line up with TRBD2. The length of the CDR3 is 15 residues. In germline, CDR1 is SGHTA, CDR2 FQGTGA. After removal of 2 bases from V and 3 bases from J, the junction contained 0 bases not matched to a gene. CDR3 bases: TGTGCCAGCAGCTTAGGGACTAGCGGCTACAATGAGCAGTTCTTC. This gives the protein CASSLGTSGYNEQFF.

The rearrangement joins TRBV10-3 to TRBJ2-5; 7 bases map to TRBD1. The CDR3 is made up of 14 amino acids. V lost 10 bases and J lost 2; bases outside the gene matches: 10. Per the germline V gene, CDR1 is ENHRY and CDR2 is SYGVKD. This CDR3 reads CATLQGTSQETQYF. CDR3 bases: TGTGCCACTTTACAGGGGACCTCACAAGAGACCCAGTACTTC.

This clone was detected only a few times. The chain joins TRBV28 to TRBJ1-1; D not resolved. The CDR3 has 14 amino acids. V was cut by 1 base and J by 4 bases, with 10 bases left in between. Germline V CDR1 and CDR2: MDHEN, SYDVKM. CDR3 loop: CASSLSRVSTEAFF. The CDR3 bases are TGTGCCAGCAGTTTATCCCGGGTTTCCACTGAAGCTTTCTTT.

V and J are TRBV30 and TRBJ2-1; the D call may be TRBD1 or TRBD2 (5 bases each). Trimming took 4 bases from V and 1 from J, leaving 11 bases between them. In germline, CDR1 is GTSNPN, CDR2 SVGIG (reference sequence). There are 14 residues in the CDR3. The CDR3 nucleotides are TGTGCCTGGACCGGGACGGGATCCTACAATGAGCAGTTCTTC. This gives the protein CAWTGTGSYNEQFF.

This sequence joins TRBV4-1 and TRBJ1-4; D gene unclear. In germline, CDR1 is MGHRA, CDR2 YSYEKL. Between the trimmed V and J ends, which lost 0 bases and 4 bases, there was a span of 15 bases. This CDR3 is built from 17 residues. CDR3 protein: CASSQERIGTYNEKLFF. The CDR3 region has the DNA TGCGCCAGCAGCCAAGAACGAATAGGTACTTATAATGAAAAACTGTTTTTT.

The chain employs TRBV14 and TRBJ1-2, with 8 bases aligning to TRBD1. After removal of 2 bases from V and 4 bases from J, the junction contained 3 bases not matched to a gene. The V gene's germline CDR1 is SGHDN and CDR2 FVKESK. The CDR3 length is 14 residues. For the CDR3, the DNA is TGTGCCAGCAGCCAACTCGGACAGGGCTATGGCTACACCTTC. Its protein is CASSQLGQGYGYTF.

The gene calls are TRBV11-1 and TRBJ2-1; 7 positions match TRBD1. The CDR3 consists of 15 residues. V was pared by 7 bases and J by 2 bases, with 8 bases of the junction left unmatched. Germline V gene lookup returns CDR1 SGHAT and CDR2 FQDESV (reference sequence). CDR3: CASNSRTGAYNEQFF. The CDR3 nucleotides read TGTGCCAGCAACTCCCGGACAGGCGCCTACAATGAGCAGTTCTTC.

This chain connects TRBV6-6 to TRBJ2-7; 9 nucleotides match TRBD2. V lost 6 bases, J lost 5 bases, and 14 bases stayed unmatched. The CDR3 covers 16 residues. Germline lookup yields CDR1 MNHNY and CDR2 SVGAGI (reference sequence). DNA of the CDR3: TGTGCCAGCAGCCTTTACACTAGCGGGCACCGCCACGAGCAGTACTTC. Translating it yields CASSLYTSGHRHEQYF.

The V call is TRBV6-5, the J call TRBJ2-7; D remains unclear. CDR3 size: 11 residues. Trimming removed 5 bases from V and 2 bases from J, with 4 bases in between. The V gene's germline CDR1 is MNHEY and CDR2 SVGAGI. The CDR3 nucleotides read TGTGCCAGCAGTCCCGCCTACGAGCAGTACTTC. Encoded protein: CASSPAYEQYF.

This clone has a single count. The chain has TRBV28 and TRBJ2-7, with 8 nucleotides matching TRBD2. The CDR3 covers 14 residues. V dropped 6 bases and J dropped 4; count of bases not matched to a gene: 8. Per the germline V gene, CDR1 is MDHEN and CDR2 is SYDVKM. In nucleotides, the CDR3 is TGTGCCAGCAGCTACGGGACTAGAAGTTACGAGCAGTACTTC. Encoded protein: CASSYGTRSYEQYF.

The rearrangement uses TRBV4-3 and TRBJ2-3; 11 nucleotides align to TRBD2. The CDR3 is 16 amino acids. Germline-derived CDR1 and CDR2 are LGHNA and YSLEER. Unmatched junction bases numbered 3, after V lost 4 bases and J lost 0 bases. CDR3 loop: CASSRRTSGSTDTQYF. The DNA of the CDR3 is TGCGCCAGCAGCCGGCGGACTAGCGGGAGCACAGATACGCAGTATTTT.

The chain carries TRBV7-6 and TRBJ2-7; 9 bases line up with TRBD2. V shed 2 bases, J shed 2 bases, and the junction held 13 bases outside the gene matches. Germline CDR1 and CDR2: SGHVS and FNYEAQ. CDR3 length: 18 residues. CDR3 in DNA: TGTGCCAGCAGCTTAAGTAGGACTAGCGAGAGGACGCCCTACGAGCAGTACTTC. Amino acid sequence: CASSLSRTSERTPYEQYF.

This clone was observed a handful of times. CDR3 in DNA: TGTGCCAGCAGCTTCGGCCTCGAGCAGTACTTC. This codes for CASSFGLEQYF. V is TRBV5-6 and J is TRBJ2-7; D ambiguous. Between the trimmed V and J ends, which lost 2 bases and 6 bases, there was a span of 6 bases. Per the germline V gene, CDR1 is SGHDT and CDR2 is YYEEEE. This CDR3 is 11 amino acids long.

The V gene is TRBV19, the J gene TRBJ1-4, with D maybe TRBD1 (5 bases). Germline-derived CDR1 and CDR2 are LNHDA and SQIVND (reference sequence). Trimming took off 3 bases at V and 3 bases at J, with 8 bases between the two ends. This CDR3 is 14 amino acids long. DNA of the CDR3: TGTGCCAGTAGTATGGGGCCACCTAATGAAAAACTGTTTTTT. Its translation: CASSMGPPNEKLFF.

This chain connects TRBV6-1 to TRBJ2-3; tentatively, D is TRBD1 (6 bases). Germline-derived CDR1 and CDR2 are MNHNS and SASEGT. V dropped 4 bases and J dropped 3 bases, with 11 bases sitting between them. The CDR3 consists of 14 residues. In DNA, the CDR3 is TGTGCCAGCAGTGTGGAGACAGGAACAGATACGCAGTATTTT. Translation gives CASSVETGTDTQYF.

V gene TRBV7-9 combines with J gene TRBJ2-5; 15 bases fit TRBD2. V was pared by 4 bases and J by 4 bases, with 4 bases of the junction left unmatched. The CDR3 spans 16 residues. Germline V gives CDR1 SEHNR, CDR2 FQNEAQ (reference sequence). The CDR3, as DNA: TGTGCCAGCAGCTCCGGACTAGCGGGAGGGCCAGAGACCCAGTACTTC. The encoded protein is CASSSGLAGGPETQYF. The complete variable domain, with remaining parts taken from reference TRBV7-9 and TRBJ2-5, reads DTGVSQNPRHKITKRGQNVTFRCDPISEHNRLYWYRQTLGQGPEFLTYFQNEAQLEKSRLLSDRFSAERPKGSFSTLEIQRTEQGDSAMYLCASSSGLAGGPETQYFGPGTRLLVL.

The DNA for the CDR3 is TGTGCCAGCAGAACTACCGGGACAGCCAACAATGAGCAGTTCTTC. It translates to CASRTTGTANNEQFF. This chain joins TRBV2 and TRBJ2-1; 7 bases map to TRBD1. The CDR3 runs to 15 residues. Per germline, CDR1 SNHLY and CDR2 FYNNEI. V dropped 6 bases and J dropped 5; count of bases not matched to a gene: 10.

The chain joins TRBV5-1 to TRBJ2-7, with D unclear. CDR1 is SGHRS, CDR2 YFSETQ, per germline. V was clipped by 0 bases and J by 4 bases, with 8 bases between them. The CDR3 length is 13 residues. Here the CDR3 reads CASSLESVYEQYF. DNA for the CDR3: TGCGCCAGCAGCTTGGAGTCGGTTTACGAGCAGTACTTC.

The CDR3: CAWDGTGVDEQYF. Here the CDR3 DNA reads TGTGCCTGGGACGGGACAGGGGTCGACGAGCAGTACTTC. The chain recombines TRBV30 with TRBJ2-7, with 10 bases aligning to TRBD1. CDR1 and CDR2 (germline): GTSNPN, SVGIG (reference sequence). Losses at the gene ends were 5 bases for V and 5 bases for J; bases not matched to a gene: 6. CDR3 size: 13 residues.

J is TRBJ1-1 and V is TRBV19, with D possibly being TRBD1 (6 bases). The CDR3 extends over 15 amino acids. The germline V gene has CDR1 LNHDA and CDR2 SQIVND (reference sequence). The CDR3 region is CGSDRAHRGYTEAFF. The CDR3 DNA is TGTGGATCGGATAGGGCCCATAGGGGGTACACTGAAGCTTTCTTT.

This clone has just one count. The chain couples TRBV6-5 to TRBJ1-5; D remains ambiguous. The V and J ends lost 4 bases and 6 bases respectively, with 16 bases between them. CDR1 and CDR2 (germline): MNHEY, SVGAGI. There are 15 residues in the CDR3. CDR3: CASSFPGQHGQPQHF. CDR3 nucleotide sequence: TGTGCCAGCAGTTTCCCTGGGCAGCATGGTCAGCCCCAGCATTTT.

The V call is TRBV5-4, the J call TRBJ2-1, with 11 bases that match TRBD2. Germline V gene sequence: CDR1 SGHNT, CDR2 YYREEE (reference sequence). The CDR3 is 15 amino acids. The V and J ends lost 0 bases and 4 bases, in that order; junction bases with no gene match: 0. CDR3 region: CASSLGTSGYNEQFF. CDR3 nucleotide sequence: TGTGCCAGCAGCTTGGGGACTAGCGGGTACAATGAGCAGTTCTTC.

This rearrangement joins TRBV7-2 to TRBJ2-1; weak D call: TRBD2 (7 bases). Germline CDR1 SGHTA, CDR2 FQGNSA. V lost 4 bases and J 2 bases, leaving 21 bases between the germline ends. The CDR3 has 18 amino acids. The CDR3 is CASSSRNKAGTPYNEQFF. The DNA for the CDR3 is TGTGCCAGCAGCTCCAGGAATAAAGCGGGGACACCCTACAATGAGCAGTTCTTC.

V and J are TRBV9 and TRBJ1-2; D may be TRBD1 (5 bases). Trimming cost V 6 bases and J 8 bases, with 14 bases left between them. The germline gives CDR1 SGDLS, CDR2 YYNGEE. The CDR3 runs to 12 residues. The CDR3 protein is CASTQGGRGYTF. In DNA, the CDR3 is TGTGCCAGCACTCAGGGAGGGCGCGGCTACACCTTC.

J is TRBJ1-3 and V is TRBV28; 9 bases are shared with TRBD1. This CDR3 is 15 amino acids long. Germline trimming cut 6 bases from V and 0 bases from J; bases unmatched to any gene: 3. The germline gives CDR1 MDHEN, CDR2 SYDVKM. CDR3 bases: TGTGCCAGCAGGACAGGGGGTGCCTCTGGAAACACCATATATTTT. Its protein product is CASRTGGASGNTIYF.

This clone was detected only a few times. J is TRBJ2-6 and V is TRBV7-2; D gene ambiguous. The CDR3 covers 15 residues. Germline-derived CDR1 and CDR2 are SGHTA and FQGNSA. The V and J ends lost 3 bases and 0 bases respectively, with 6 bases between them. CDR3 sequence: CASSFRTSGANVLTF. The CDR3 DNA reads as TGTGCCAGCAGCTTTCGGACCTCTGGGGCCAACGTCCTGACTTTC.

The chain has TRBV10-3 and TRBJ2-5, with 10 bases aligning to TRBD2. Germline CDR1 and CDR2: ENHRY and SYGVKD. Trimming cost V 6 bases and J 4 bases; bases outside gene matches: 8. The CDR3 is 15 residues long. CDR3 sequence (DNA): TGTGCCATCAGCAAAGCGGGAGGGGAGGGAGAGACCCAGTACTTC. It translates to CAISKAGGEGETQYF.